This section outlines one T cell receptor (beta chain) sequence together with its context. Antigen: not known. From germline, CDR1 is GTSNPN and CDR2 SVGIG (reference sequence). The CDR3 has 13 residues. V was trimmed by 2 bases and J by 3 bases, leaving 11 bases between them. The sample originates from a study of Graves' ophthalmopathy and Graves' hyperthyroidism. Each diagnosis was determined on the basis of clinical symptoms, serum thyroxine, TRAb, thyroid ultrasound and orbital computed tomography. The study, taken as a whole, reports: Clonotypes were expanded in thyroid at above 0.001 frequency, and most also appeared in blood.

Amplifying from RNA transcripts, the study obtained TCR beta CDR3 regions. An initial RT-PCR round employing HTBI primers preceded a second-round multiplex PCR. TCRdb processed the multiplex PCR reads anew with MiXCR; each CDR3 protein has one entry. The sample lists 680,000 or so distinct CDR3 sequences; about 24% were seen once. The chain uses TRBV30 and TRBJ2-7; no reliable D call. The clonotype originates from a woman under 30 with stable Graves' hyperthyroidism. Some clones in this sample may be carry-over from other donors' samples. The sequenced sample consisted of peripheral blood. CDR3 DNA: TGTGCCTGGAGTAAAGGCCAGTTCTACGAGCAGTACTTC. Translated, it gives CAWSKGQFYEQYF.